Detailed here is one T cell receptor beta chain. The entry originates in a study of technical replicates of blood from four donors. Some clones are missing from TCRdb's copy, which holds only in-frame ones; the method was immunoSEQ multiplex PCR. The sample has under 85,000 clones, around 90% seen once. V was clipped by 2 bases and J by 8 bases, with 15 bases between them. The CDR3 has 15 residues. Looked up from germline, CDR1 is MNHNY and CDR2 is SVGAGI (reference sequence). The rearrangement uses TRBV6-6 and TRBJ1-4; unclear D gene. This TCR came from a human donor in good health. Some clones in this sample may be carry-over from other donors' samples. Material for sequencing was T cells isolated from PBMCs. CDR3 residues: CASSYGPVSGEKLFF. As DNA, the CDR3 is TGTGCCAGCAGTTACGGGCCGGTCTCCGGAGAAAAACTGTTTTTT.